These T cell receptor beta chains were read from a single sample in a study of T cells in Graves' hyperthyroidism and ophthalmopathy. From the multiplex PCR reads, TCRdb called clonotypes with MiXCR, one entry per CDR3 protein. The data hold roughly 250,000 distinct CDR3 sequences, with around 15% observed a single time. Specimen: blood. The receptors derive from a woman aged 18-30 years with Graves' ophthalmopathy. The CDR3 runs from the conserved cysteine through the conserved F or W. The order of the fields is CDR3 protein, V gene, J gene, D gene, clone size. The D gene is left open where the match is weak. The size of a clone is reported for some rows only, either as once, few or many, or as a class for expanded clones.

CDR3: CASPMHPGDRTDTQYF
V: TRBV5-8
J: TRBJ2-3
D: TRBD1
size: many

CDR3: CASSPPGSIRMNTEAFF
V: TRBV28
J: TRBJ1-1
D: .
size: many

CDR3: CASSEMGAGYGYTF
V: TRBV2
J: TRBJ1-2
D: .
size: many

CDR3: CASSTRGGPQETQYF
V: TRBV7-3
J: TRBJ2-5
D: .
size: many

CDR3: CSASAFRGHQETQYF
V: TRBV20-1
J: TRBJ2-5
D: .
size: .

CDR3: CSARGDRVVQPQHF
V: TRBV20-1
J: TRBJ1-5
D: TRBD1
size: .

CDR3: CASSADRGLSDTQYF
V: TRBV7-9
J: TRBJ2-3
D: TRBD1
size: many

CDR3: CASSPTVSSSYEQYF
V: TRBV9
J: TRBJ2-7
D: .
size: many

CDR3: CASSYSIRTPWDRDDSEAFF
V: TRBV6-2/TRBV6-3
J: TRBJ1-1
D: TRBD1
size: many

CDR3: CASSLRGVTDTQYF
V: TRBV5-4
J: TRBJ2-3
D: .
size: many

CDR3: CSASWRGATFSYEQYF
V: TRBV20-1
J: TRBJ2-7
D: TRBD2
size: many

CDR3: CSGRGATEAFF
V: TRBV29-1
J: TRBJ1-1
D: .
size: many

CDR3: CASFYGLGDEQFF
V: TRBV2
J: TRBJ2-1
D: .
size: many

CDR3: CASSYARTGLNYEQYF
V: TRBV6-5
J: TRBJ2-7
D: TRBD1
size: many

CDR3: CASIIRTSGRYEQYF
V: TRBV28
J: TRBJ2-7
D: TRBD2
size: many

CDR3: CASSSWISRNYGYTF
V: TRBV7-9
J: TRBJ1-2
D: .
size: many

CDR3: CASSISANVEQFF
V: TRBV19
J: TRBJ2-1
D: .
size: .

CDR3: CASKGQGMDEQFF
V: TRBV19
J: TRBJ2-1
D: TRBD1
size: many

CDR3: CAISEAGQGANQPQHF
V: TRBV10-3
J: TRBJ1-5
D: TRBD1
size: many

CDR3: CASSQDAGFEKLFF
V: TRBV3-1
J: TRBJ1-4
D: .
size: many

CDR3: CASSSVTSGVYEQYF
V: TRBV7-9
J: TRBJ2-7
D: TRBD2
size: few

CDR3: CASSIWGEAFF
V: TRBV19
J: TRBJ1-1
D: .
size: many

CDR3: CASSLSTGTDGYEQYF
V: TRBV7-6
J: TRBJ2-7
D: TRBD1
size: many

CDR3: CSARGTVSTDTQYF
V: TRBV20-1
J: TRBJ2-3
D: .
size: .

CDR3: CASSLPGTGGWETQYF
V: TRBV5-4
J: TRBJ2-5
D: TRBD1
size: few

CDR3: CAISDRVGDSPLHF
V: TRBV10-3
J: TRBJ1-6
D: .
size: many

CDR3: CASSLGTGVYEQYF
V: TRBV12-3/TRBV12-4
J: TRBJ2-7
D: TRBD1
size: many

CDR3: CSARDRTYGYTF
V: TRBV20-1
J: TRBJ1-2
D: .
size: many

CDR3: CASIFANSYEQYF
V: TRBV30
J: TRBJ2-7
D: .
size: many

CDR3: CASSLYGQGSSYNEQFF
V: TRBV11-3
J: TRBJ2-1
D: TRBD1
size: many

CDR3: CASSLAGTSDYEQYF
V: TRBV7-2
J: TRBJ2-7
D: TRBD2
size: .

CDR3: CASTASGGIRSSYEQYF
V: TRBV5-8
J: TRBJ2-7
D: TRBD1
size: .

CDR3: CVSTIGYYNSPLHF
V: TRBV6-8
J: TRBJ1-6
D: .
size: few

CDR3: CASSDLGQGYYGYTF
V: TRBV19
J: TRBJ1-2
D: TRBD1
size: many

CDR3: CAISESSQPQHF
V: TRBV10-3
J: TRBJ1-5
D: .
size: many

CDR3: CASTRGSLNTEAFF
V: TRBV6-1
J: TRBJ1-1
D: .
size: many

CDR3: CAWSVLGSNEQFF
V: TRBV30
J: TRBJ2-1
D: .
size: many

CDR3: CASSVSTWTGAFF
V: TRBV7-2
J: TRBJ1-1
D: .
size: many

CDR3: CASQEGASGPREQFF
V: TRBV6-1
J: TRBJ2-1
D: TRBD1
size: many